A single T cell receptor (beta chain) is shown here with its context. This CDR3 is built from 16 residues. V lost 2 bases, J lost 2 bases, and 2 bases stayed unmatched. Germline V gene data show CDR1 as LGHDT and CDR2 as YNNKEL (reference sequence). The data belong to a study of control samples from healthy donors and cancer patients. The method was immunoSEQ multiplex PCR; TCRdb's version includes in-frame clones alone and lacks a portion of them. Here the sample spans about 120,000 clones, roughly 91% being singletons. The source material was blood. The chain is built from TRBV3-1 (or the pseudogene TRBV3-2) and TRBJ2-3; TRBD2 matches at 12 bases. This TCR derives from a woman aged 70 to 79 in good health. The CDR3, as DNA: TGTGCCAGCAGCCAACCTAGCGGGGGGGCCACAGATACGCAGTATTTT. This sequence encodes CASSQPSGGATDTQYF.